The 18 T cell receptor beta chains below come from one sample, sequenced in a study of T cells in Graves' hyperthyroidism and ophthalmopathy. RNA transcripts provided the source from which TCR beta CDR3 regions were amplified. Primed by the HTBI set, a first-round RT-PCR was run on the TCR CDR3. TCRdb re-derived calls from the multiplex PCR reads in MiXCR, one entry per CDR3 protein. This table has 30,000 to 40,000 distinct CDR3 sequences, 49% appearing once. The sample consisted of blood. These receptors all stem from a woman aged 50 to 65 with Graves' hyperthyroidism that later progressed to Graves' ophthalmopathy.

The rearrangement links TRBV12-3 or TRBV12-4 to TRBJ2-7; a possible D gene is TRBD2 (6 bases). The CDR3 sequence is 15 residues long. V lost 3 bases, J lost 9 bases, and 21 bases lay in between. The CDR3 region is CASSFWGGISHGQYF. As DNA, the CDR3 is TGTGCCAGCAGTTTTTGGGGCGGGATCTCGCACGGGCAGTACTTC.

This clonotype showed up many times. Given a much more abundant clone one base away, this may be a read error. The J gene is TRBJ2-7, the V gene TRBV20-1; the match to TRBD1 covers 8 bases. This CDR3 contains 13 residues. Per the germline V gene, CDR1 is DFQATT and CDR2 is SNEGSKA (reference sequence). The DNA for the CDR3 is TGCAGTGCTAGAAGGGGACAGGCCTACGAGCAGTGCTTC. It yields the protein CSARRGQAYEQCF.

The chain has TRBV11-2 and TRBJ2-5; 8 positions match TRBD2. The CDR3 is 14 residues long. From germline, CDR1 is SGHAT and CDR2 FQNNGV. V was clipped by 5 bases and J by 5 bases; unmatched bases: 7. The CDR3 nucleotides read TGTGCCAGCAGCCGTAGCGGGACCAGGGAGACCCAGTACTTC. Its protein product is CASSRSGTRETQYF.

This clonotype was found a few times. The chain employs TRBV27 and TRBJ2-3; TRBD2 matches at 10 bases. Germline lookup yields CDR1 MNHEY and CDR2 SMNVEV (reference sequence). This CDR3 has 15 amino acids. Trimming at V came to 3 bases and at J to 5 bases, leaving 5 bases not matched to a gene. As DNA, the CDR3 is TGTGCCAGCAGTTTCTCTAGCGGGAGTGTAGATACGCAGTATTTT. Encoded protein: CASSFSSGSVDTQYF.

In the case of this clonotype: The conserved phenylalanine or tryptophan is not found at the CDR3 terminus, so this likely reflects a read error. It is unclear where the CDR3 begins or ends on the DNA, so no DNA is shown, and the CDR3 is as TCRdb lists it. The chain links TRBV9 to TRBJ1-1. The CDR3 has 8 amino acids, counting both end residues. Germline V gene data show CDR1 as SGDLS and CDR2 as YYNGEE. The CDR3 protein is CASSAWDS.

This sequence joins TRBV20-1 and TRBJ2-7; 9 bases map to TRBD1. The CDR3 sequence is 16 residues long. The V gene end was trimmed by 4 bases and the J gene end by 6 bases; junction bases not matched to a gene: 16. Germline lookup yields CDR1 DFQATT and CDR2 SNEGSKA (reference sequence). The CDR3 DNA follows: TGCAGTGCTACCAAGGGACAGGGAGACAGTGAGTCCGAGCAGTACTTC. Its protein is CSATKGQGDSESEQYF.

J is TRBJ2-1 and V is TRBV7-9; D not certain. V lost 5 bases and J lost 1, with 18 bases in between. Germline CDR1 and CDR2: SEHNR and FQNEAQ (reference sequence). The CDR3 contains 17 residues. DNA for the CDR3: TGTGCCAGCAGCCCCCCCCCAGGAGAAGGTTCCTACAATGAGCAGTTCTTC. Translating it yields CASSPPPGEGSYNEQFF.

This clonotype appeared many times. The rearrangement joins TRBV6-5 to TRBJ2-2; D is possibly TRBD1 (5 bases). The CDR3 contains 18 residues. Trimming left V 3 bases short and J 4 bases short, with 21 bases between. Germline CDR1 reads MNHEY; CDR2 reads SVGAGI. CDR3 sequence reads: CASSYSSTVGMGTGELFF. The CDR3 coding sequence is TGTGCCAGCAGTTATTCGTCGACAGTCGGAATGGGCACCGGGGAGCTGTTTTTT.

This chain links TRBV20-1 with TRBJ2-7, with D uncertain. The germline CDR1 and CDR2 sequences are DFQATT and SNEGSKA (reference sequence). The CDR3 contains 9 residues. Trimming took off 3 bases at V and 7 bases at J, with 4 bases between the two ends. CDR3 sequence (DNA): TGCAGTGCTAGCCGGGAGCAGTACTTC. Amino acid sequence: CSASREQYF.

In this sample, this clonotype turned up many times. V is TRBV5-8 and J is TRBJ1-5; D remains unclear. V was cut by 4 bases and J by 11 bases, with 16 bases left in between. Germline V gene data show CDR1 as SGHTS and CDR2 as YDEGEE. The CDR3 spans 13 residues. The CDR3, as DNA: TGTGCCAGCAGCCGGGGAGTACAATCAGCCCAGCATTTT. It yields the protein CASSRGVQSAQHF.

This clonotype was found many times. The rearrangement links TRBV6-2 or TRBV6-3 to TRBJ2-5; D call uncertain. The CDR3 runs 11 residues. CDR1 is MNHEY, CDR2 SVGEGT, per germline. Deletions cut 8 bases from V and 5 bases from J, with 9 bases between. CDR3 sequence (DNA): TGTGCCAGCGGGGTTGCTGAGACCCAGTACTTC. This encodes CASGVAETQYF.

This clonotype was observed a single time. The CDR3 does not close with the conserved phenylalanine or tryptophan, likely indicating a read error. No DNA is shown, since the ends of the CDR3 on it are uncertain; the CDR3 is the one TCRdb lists. The chain couples TRBV6-1 to TRBJ2-1; TRBD2, the table's D call, was not compared with the DNA. The CDR3 contains 15 residues when both ends are counted. Germline-derived CDR1 and CDR2 are MNHNS and SASEGT. This CDR3 is CASIPGLAYYNERFL.

By sample share, this clonotype is medium-sized. V and J are TRBV20-1 and TRBJ2-7, with TRBD1 identical over 9 bases. Germline V CDR1 and CDR2: DFQATT, SNEGSKA (reference sequence). V was pared by 4 bases and J by 2 bases, with 9 bases of the junction left unmatched. The CDR3 loop spans 15 amino acids. Here the CDR3 DNA reads TGCAGTGCTACGAACAGGGGGCGTCCCCCCTACGAGCAGTACTTC. This codes for CSATNRGRPPYEQYF.

This rearrangement joins TRBV9 to TRBJ2-3, with TRBD2 identical over 13 bases. Trimming cost V 3 bases and J 11 bases; bases outside gene matches: 9. CDR3 length: 15 residues. Germline V gives CDR1 SGDLS, CDR2 YYNGEE. CDR3 loop: CASSELAGGSVEQYF. DNA for the CDR3: TGTGCCAGCAGCGAACTAGCGGGAGGGTCCGTAGAGCAGTATTTT.

This clonotype was recorded at least ten times. The rearrangement uses TRBV5-1 and TRBJ2-5, with D possibly matching TRBD1 (6 bases). Per germline, CDR1 SGHRS and CDR2 YFSETQ. Trimming stripped 2 bases from V and 2 bases from J, with 13 bases between. The CDR3 runs 15 residues. Written as DNA, the CDR3 is TGCGCCAGCAGCTTAAGACAGGAGATTCAAGAGACCCAGTACTTC. Translating gives CASSLRQEIQETQYF.

In its sample, this clonotype was seen many times. The chain combines TRBV12-3 or TRBV12-4 with TRBJ2-5; no definite D call. The CDR3 has 13 residues. V lost 3 bases and J 5 bases, leaving 10 bases between the germline ends. CDR3 region: CASSLDEKETQYF. CDR3 DNA sequence: TGTGCCAGCAGTTTGGATGAGAAGGAGACCCAGTACTTC.

On this clonotype itself: The conserved closing phenylalanine or tryptophan is absent in this CDR3, likely reflecting a read error. The V and J genes are TRBV6-5 and TRBJ2-7; D unclear. CDR3 length equals 13 residues. Germline V gene lookup returns CDR1 MNHEY and CDR2 SVGAGI. The CDR3: CVSSPTYGYEQYL. CDR3 bases: TGTGTCAGCAGTCCCACCTACGGTTACGAGCAGTACCTC.

The chain links TRBV20-1 to TRBJ2-1, with D tentatively TRBD2 (5 bases). CDR1 and CDR2 from the germline V gene are DFQATT and SNEGSKA (reference sequence). Trimming cost V 4 bases and J 8 bases, with 18 bases left between them. The CDR3 consists of 14 residues. The CDR3 DNA follows: TGCAGTGCTACCCCCCATAGGAGGTCCGATGAGCAGTTCTTC. Amino acid sequence: CSATPHRRSDEQFF.